This T cell receptor beta chain was observed in a study of OX40 agonist ivuxolimab in advanced cancers. About the research overall: One hepatocellular carcinoma and a couple of cutaneous melanoma patients partially responded. Study-wide findings and caveats: CD4+ and CD8+ blood T cells expanded clonally by week 6 at 0.1 to 3.0 mg/kg.

Autoimmune disease history or systemic immunosuppression led to patient exclusion. Turning to this clone: What it recognizes is unknown.

CDR3 length: 16 residues. The V and J ends lost 0 bases and 9 bases, in that order; junction bases with no gene match: 6. Germline assignment: CDR1 SGHRS and CDR2 YFSETQ. The repertoire was sequenced with immunoSEQ multiplex PCR; TCRdb's copy has only in-frame clones and lacks some. The sample has tens of thousands of clones; around 90% are singletons. The material sequenced was CD4+ or CD8+ T cells sorted from blood, taken in a trial of the OX40 agonist ivuxolimab. The clonotype originates from an adult with an advanced solid tumor such as melanoma, head and neck, liver or kidney cancer. This chain joins TRBV5-1 and TRBJ1-6; TRBD1 matches at 10 bases. The CDR3 sequence: CASSLALGQGISPLHF. The CDR3 nucleotides read TGCGCCAGCAGCTTGGCCCTGGGACAGGGGATTTCACCCCTCCACTTT. Combining the CDR3 with reference TRBV5-1 and TRBJ1-6 gives the whole variable domain KAGVTQTPRYLIKTRGQQVTLSCSPISGHRSVSWYQQTPGQGLQFLFEYFSETQRNKGNFPGRFSGRQFSNSRSEMNVSTLELGDSALYLCASSLALGQGISPLHFGNGTRLTVT.